This TCR beta chain appears in the sequencing data of a study of CD8+CD57+ T cells in acquired aplastic anemia. Study details: Sorted CD4+ and CD8+ cell DNA averaged 3.2 ug.

This clonotype was counted a single time. No antigen is known for it. Deletions cut 4 bases from V and 6 bases from J, with 12 bases between. The CDR3 runs to 13 residues. CDR1 SEHNR and CDR2 FQNEAQ come from the germline V gene (reference sequence). Before being chosen for sequencing, patients had shown CD8+CD57+ cell expansion by flow cytometry. Severe acquired aplastic anemia was the diagnosis recorded for all patients. Untreated patients provided the blood samples, with no therapy given before sampling. Genomic DNA served as template for TCR beta VDJ and CDR3 profiling. TCRdb used MiXCR to reprocess the reads, holding one entry per CDR3 protein. The sample shows 75,000 to 80,000 distinct CDR3 sequences, about 70% of them seen only once. Study observations and caveats: Roughly 31 CD8+ CDR3 sequences occurred in both the patients and the controls.

V is TRBV7-9 and J is TRBJ1-1; D ambiguous. The TCR originated in a human donor with aplastic anemia. Sequences were obtained from sorted CD4+, CD8+, or CD8+CD57+ T cells (not recorded which) from PBMCs. CDR3 DNA sequence: TGTGCCAGCAGCTCGGCCTTAAACGCTGAAGCTTTCTTT. Its translation: CASSSALNAEAFF.